The T cell receptor beta chain under discussion was sequenced for a study of beta chain features in type 1 diabetes. Overall study findings and caveats: Cells with high TCR expression could be over-represented by cDNA sequencing. In all four CD4+ subsets, TCRB CDR3 length was significantly, moderately reduced in type 1 diabetes. Within the patient group, naive, central memory and Treg TCRB repertoires appeared more similar to each other than within healthy donors.

Points on this clone: Its specificity is unknown.

Every isolated RNA sample was fully reverse transcribed, so sequencing captured expressed TCRB transcripts. TCRdb's copy holds only in-frame clones and misses some; the assay was immunoSEQ multiplex PCR. This table holds under 450,000 clones, more than 11% found once. Germline assignment: CDR1 SEHNR and CDR2 FQNEAQ (reference sequence). V was clipped by 3 bases and J by 7 bases; unmatched bases: 11. The CDR3 totals 16 residues. The gene calls are TRBV7-9 and TRBJ2-5, with TRBD1 identical over 10 bases. The source is a man aged 25 to 45 in good health. The sequenced sample was naive CD4+ T cells from blood. CDR3 amino acids: CASSFSLTGGMVTQYF. CDR3 sequence (DNA): TGTGCCAGCAGCTTCTCCCTGACAGGGGGCATGGTGACCCAGTACTTC.